This T cell receptor beta chain is drawn from a study of vaccination and CD4 T cells after COVID-19. Overall study findings and caveats: For SARS-CoV-2-reactive clonotypes, the median went from about 22 to 38, a nonsignificant increase. Convalescent patients saw a median about 85% of their reactive clones show up only after vaccination.

On this clonotype itself: The antigen is unknown.

The CDR3 runs to 14 residues. Germline values: CDR1 MNHEY, CDR2 SVGEGT. V gave up 3 bases and J gave up 6 bases, with 15 bases separating them. Using its own MiXCR run on the PCR reads, TCRdb lists one record per CDR3 protein. The repertoire includes about 22,000 distinct CDR3 sequences, roughly 56% of them detected once, and 0.99% sits in the top ten. This chain uses TRBV6-2 or TRBV6-3 with TRBJ2-7; D gene uncertain. This material consisted of CD4+ T cells from blood, taken before SARS-CoV-2 vaccination. The source of this sequence is a human donor who had recovered from COVID-19. The CDR3 DNA is TGTGCCAGCAGTTATCCGGCCACTCGTCGCGAGCAGTACTTC. Protein: CASSYPATRREQYF.